One T cell receptor (beta chain) is described in this entry. Its antigen remains unknown. The use of a sample-barcoded 5' primer and a J-beta primer mix characterized a second PCR of about 7 to 12 cycles. Unique molecular identifiers of 12 random nucleotides labeled each cDNA. TCRdb ran MiXCR on the 5' RACE reads and lists one entry per CDR3 protein. This sample carries 650,000 to 800,000 distinct CDR3 sequences, under 45% of them seen once, and the ten largest clones take about 21%. The data originate from a study of blood T cells in healthy people across ages. Study-level background: About one barcoded beta molecule per two T cells was captured by template switching. Whole-study findings and limits: Higher diversity, along with more naive CD4+ cells, distinguished long-lived donors from aged donors. The donors' CMV status was not determined, possibly confounding changes in expanded clonotypes.

CDR1 is MNHEY, CDR2 SVGEGT, per germline. The CDR3 consists of 14 residues. V dropped 5 bases and J dropped 4 bases, with 14 bases sitting between them. The clonotype originates from a man in his sixties in good health. The sequencing input was blood. This rearrangement joins TRBV6-2 or TRBV6-3 to TRBJ1-1, with D possibly TRBD1 on 5 matching bases. The CDR3 reads CASSDGTESTEAFF. CDR3 in DNA: TGTGCCAGCAGTGACGGGACGGAGAGCACTGAAGCTTTCTTT.